This T cell receptor beta chain was sequenced for a study of human T cells and chemical hapten exposure. The library labeled individual cDNA molecules by adding unique molecular identifiers to them. In TCRdb, the RACE reads were re-called with MiXCR into one record per CDR3 protein. The sample lists about 77,000 distinct CDR3 sequences, 8.5% to 10% occurring once. The time point denotes: healthy volunteer bleed at 6 weeks. Someone pulled total RNA out of unfractionated whole blood. Many counts were recorded for this clonotype. What was sequenced was whole blood. This receptor was obtained from a female donor in good health. Some clones in this sample may be carry-over from other donors' samples.

CDR3 sequence: CASSKTGGNEQFF. The CDR3 DNA reads TGTGCCAGCAGTAAGACAGGTGGCAATGAGCAGTTCTTC. The chain combines TRBV28 with TRBJ2-1, with a weak D call TRBD1 (6 bases). Germline CDR1 MDHEN, CDR2 SYDVKM. V dropped 5 bases and J dropped 6 bases, with 11 bases sitting between them. This CDR3 has 13 amino acids.